The text below deals with one T cell receptor (beta chain). The repertoire was sequenced with immunoSEQ multiplex PCR; TCRdb's copy has only in-frame clones and lacks some. The profile shows approximately 97,000 clones, approximately 87% of them singletons. Baseline was the first blood sampling point, followed by cycle 4 day 1 and cycle 7 day 1. The record originates from a study of OX40 agonist ivuxolimab in advanced cancers. Whole-study context: A mean age of 60 years, range roughly 20 to 90, was recorded, and roughly 83% were male.

V shed 2 bases and J 1 base; nucleotides not matched to a gene: 3. There are 15 residues in the CDR3. The germline CDR1 and CDR2 sequences are LGHNA and YSLEER. The specimen was CD4+ or CD8+ T cells sorted from blood, collected in a trial of the OX40 agonist ivuxolimab. The chain employs TRBV4-3 and TRBJ2-3, with 7 bases lining up with TRBD2. The TCR sequence derives from an adult with an advanced solid tumor such as melanoma, head and neck, liver or kidney cancer. CDR3 sequence (DNA): TGCGCCAGCAGCCAAAAGGCGGGGGGCACAGATACGCAGTATTTT. Its protein product is CASSQKAGGTDTQYF.